One and the same sample provided the 11 T cell receptor beta chains below, sequenced in a study of T cell repertoires in cytomegalovirus infection. No antigens are known for them. TCRdb re-analysed the reads in MiXCR, keeping a single row per CDR3 protein. The sample yields about 570,000 distinct CDR3 sequences, roughly 42% seen once. The material was cultured PBMCs, obtained from culture after CMV antigen stimulation. These receptors originate from a human donor in good health (CMV status not recorded). Some clones in this sample may be carry-over from other donors' samples.

This clonotype has just a few counts. The chain has TRBV4-2 and TRBJ2-2; TRBD2 agrees at 8 bases. Germline V gives CDR1 LGHNA, CDR2 YNFKEQ. The CDR3 consists of 15 residues. Trimming cost V 0 bases and J 7 bases; bases outside gene matches: 4. CDR3 coding DNA: TGTGCCAGCAGCCAAGAAGCGGGGGCCGGCGGGGAGCTGTTTTTT. Encoded protein: CASSQEAGAGGELFF.

The chain employs TRBV18 and TRBJ2-4; D tentatively fits TRBD1 or TRBD2 (6 bases each). Germline-derived CDR1 and CDR2 are KGHSH and LQKENI. V dropped 5 bases and J dropped 9 bases, with 14 bases sitting between them. The CDR3 loop spans 13 amino acids. The CDR3 spells CASSAEGGGIQYF. For the CDR3, the DNA is TGTGCCAGCTCAGCGGAAGGGGGAGGCATTCAGTACTTC.

Only a few counts were recorded for this clonotype. The J gene is TRBJ2-4, the V gene TRBV12-3 or TRBV12-4, with D perhaps being TRBD1 or TRBD2 (6 bases each). The CDR3 spans 14 residues. Trimming pared 5 bases from V and 8 bases from J, leaving 16 bases between. CDR3 region: CASSPQGTGDIQYF. CDR3 nucleotides: TGTGCCAGCAGTCCCCAGGGGACGGGGGACATTCAGTACTTC.

This clonotype was seen a handful of times. V is TRBV6-1 and J is TRBJ2-5; 8 nucleotides match TRBD2. Per the germline V gene, CDR1 is MNHNS and CDR2 is SASEGT. CDR3 size: 17 residues. Trimming cost V 0 bases and J 5 bases; bases outside gene matches: 11. The CDR3 bases are TGTGCCAGCAGTGAAGCTGCGGGAGGTATAGGAGTTGAGACCCAGTACTTC. This translates into CASSEAAGGIGVETQYF.

For the CDR3, the DNA is TGCGCCAGCAGCGACGACAGGTTCTATGGCTACACCTTC. This sequence encodes CASSDDRFYGYTF. This chain joins TRBV4-1 and TRBJ1-2; a possible D gene is TRBD1 (6 bases). Germline loops: CDR1 MGHRA, CDR2 YSYEKL. V was clipped by 5 bases and J by 4 bases, with 11 bases between them. This CDR3 is built from 13 residues.

J is TRBJ1-2 and V is TRBV6-6, with D unresolved. Trimming left V 2 bases short and J 0 bases short, with 7 bases between. Germline CDR1 and CDR2: MNHNY and SVGAGI (reference sequence). The length of the CDR3 is 14 residues. The CDR3 coding sequence is TGTGCCAGCAGTTACGCGGGCGCTAACTATGGCTACACCTTC. Amino acids: CASSYAGANYGYTF.

The CDR3, as DNA: TGTGCCAGCAGTAGCCAGGGGGCGTTTCAGCCCCAGCATTTT. Protein product: CASSSQGAFQPQHF. The chain recombines TRBV27 with TRBJ1-5; 8 nucleotides agree with TRBD1. Germline lookup yields CDR1 MNHEY and CDR2 SMNVEV (reference sequence). The V segment lost 5 bases and the J segment 6 bases; nucleotides outside the gene matches: 6. CDR3 length: 14 amino acids.

The chain is built from TRBV7-6 and TRBJ1-1, with TRBD1 matching over 7 bases. CDR1 and CDR2 (germline): SGHVS, FNYEAQ. This CDR3 comprises 15 residues. The ends lost 3 bases at V and 1 base at J; junction bases unmatched: 5. The DNA for the CDR3 is TGTGCCAGCAGCTTGCCGGGACAGAGGAACACTGAAGCTTTCTTT. It translates to CASSLPGQRNTEAFF.

This chain links TRBV4-1 with TRBJ1-1, with TRBD1 matching 10 bases. Germline V lookup: CDR1 MGHRA, CDR2 YSYEKL. The V gene end was trimmed by 2 bases and the J gene end by 4 bases; junction bases not matched to a gene: 4. The CDR3 sequence is 15 residues long. This chain's CDR3 is CASSQQTGGVTEAFF. CDR3 coding DNA: TGCGCCAGCAGCCAACAGACAGGGGGCGTCACTGAAGCTTTCTTT.

There are a few counts of this clonotype. The chain couples TRBV11-1 to TRBJ2-1, with D perhaps assigned TRBD1 or TRBD2 (5 bases each). The CDR3 loop spans 16 amino acids. Per germline, CDR1 SGHAT and CDR2 FQDESV (reference sequence). Trimming pared 2 bases from V and 2 bases from J, leaving 13 bases between. The CDR3 bases are TGTGCCAGCAGCTTAACGCCGGGGCTCCCCTACAATGAGCAGTTCTTC. Translation gives CASSLTPGLPYNEQFF. The full variable domain, rest sourced from reference TRBV11-1 and TRBJ2-1, is EAEVAQSPRYKITEKSQAVAFWCDPISGHATLYWYRQILGQGPELLVQFQDESVVDDSQLPKDRFSAERLKGVDSTLKIQPAELGDSAMYLCASSLTPGLPYNEQFFGPGTRLTVL.

V gene TRBV7-9 combines with J gene TRBJ2-7; tentative D call: TRBD1 (6 bases). The CDR3 is made up of 14 amino acids. With 3 bases removed from V and 3 bases from J, the gap between germline ends came to 12 bases. CDR1 SEHNR and CDR2 FQNEAQ come from the germline V gene (reference sequence). CDR3 region: CASSFDRSIYEQYF. The CDR3, as DNA: TGTGCCAGCAGCTTCGACAGGTCAATCTACGAGCAGTACTTC.